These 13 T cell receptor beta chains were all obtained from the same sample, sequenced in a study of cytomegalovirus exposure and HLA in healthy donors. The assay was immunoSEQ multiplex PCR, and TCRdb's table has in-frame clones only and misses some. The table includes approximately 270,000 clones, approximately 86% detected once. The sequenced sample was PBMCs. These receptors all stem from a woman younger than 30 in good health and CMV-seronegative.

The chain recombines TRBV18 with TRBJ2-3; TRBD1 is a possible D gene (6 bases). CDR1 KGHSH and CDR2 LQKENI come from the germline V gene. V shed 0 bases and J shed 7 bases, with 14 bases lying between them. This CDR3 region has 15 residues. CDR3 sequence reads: CASSPPIGGMYTQYF. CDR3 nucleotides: TGTGCCAGCTCACCACCAATAGGGGGAATGTATACGCAGTATTTT. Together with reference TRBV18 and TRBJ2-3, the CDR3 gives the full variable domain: NAGVMQNPRHLVRRRGQEARLRCSPMKGHSHVYWYRQLPEEGLKFMVYLQKENIIDESGMPKERFSAEFPKEGPSILRIQQVVRGDSAAYFCASSPPIGGMYTQYFGPGTRLTVL.

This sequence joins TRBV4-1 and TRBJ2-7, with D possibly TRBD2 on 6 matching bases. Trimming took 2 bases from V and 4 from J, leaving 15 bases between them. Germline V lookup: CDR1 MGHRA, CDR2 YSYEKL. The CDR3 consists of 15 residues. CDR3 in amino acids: CASSQLGLARYEQYF. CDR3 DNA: TGCGCCAGCAGCCAATTGGGGCTAGCGCGGTACGAGCAGTACTTC.

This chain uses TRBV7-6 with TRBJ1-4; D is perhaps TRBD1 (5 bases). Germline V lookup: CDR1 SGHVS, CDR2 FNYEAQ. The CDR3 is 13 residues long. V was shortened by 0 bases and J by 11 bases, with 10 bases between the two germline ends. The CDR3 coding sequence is TGTGCCAGCAGCTTAGCGGGGCCCGAGAAACTGTTTTTT. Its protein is CASSLAGPEKLFF. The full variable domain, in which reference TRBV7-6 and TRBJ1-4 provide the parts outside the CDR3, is GAGVSQSPRYKVTKRGQDVALRCDPISGHVSLYWYRQALGQGPEFLTYFNYEAQQDKSGLPNDRFSAERPEGSISTLTIQRTEQRDSAMYRCASSLAGPEKLFFGSGTQLSVL.

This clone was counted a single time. This chain's CDR3 is CASSPTGTSYGYTF. Here the CDR3 DNA reads TGTGCCAGCAGTCCCACAGGGACAAGCTATGGCTACACCTTC. The V gene is TRBV7-9, the J gene TRBJ1-2; a weak D match, TRBD1 (6 bases). CDR1 is SEHNR, CDR2 FQNEAQ, per germline (reference sequence). The CDR3 totals 14 residues. V was trimmed by 6 bases and J by 4 bases, leaving 15 bases between them.

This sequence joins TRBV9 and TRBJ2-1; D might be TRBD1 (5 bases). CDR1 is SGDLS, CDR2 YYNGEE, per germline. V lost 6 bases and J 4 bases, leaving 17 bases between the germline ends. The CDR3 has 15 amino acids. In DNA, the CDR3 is TGTGCCAGCACCCCGAGCGACAGACCTTACAATGAGCAGTTCTTC. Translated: CASTPSDRPYNEQFF.

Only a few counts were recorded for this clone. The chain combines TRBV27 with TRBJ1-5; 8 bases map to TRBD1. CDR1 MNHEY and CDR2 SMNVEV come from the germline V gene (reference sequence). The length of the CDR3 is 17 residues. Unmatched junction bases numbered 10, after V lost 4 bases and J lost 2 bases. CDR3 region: CASSSTGGWGGNQPQHF. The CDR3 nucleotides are TGTGCCAGCAGTTCAACAGGGGGATGGGGTGGCAATCAGCCCCAGCATTTT.

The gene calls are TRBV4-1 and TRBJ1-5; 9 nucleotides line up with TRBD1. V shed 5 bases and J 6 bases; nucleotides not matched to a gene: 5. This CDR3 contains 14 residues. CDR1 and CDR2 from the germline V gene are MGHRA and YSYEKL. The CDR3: CASSKGTGTQPQHF. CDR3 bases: TGCGCCAGCAGCAAAGGGACAGGGACTCAGCCCCAGCATTTT.

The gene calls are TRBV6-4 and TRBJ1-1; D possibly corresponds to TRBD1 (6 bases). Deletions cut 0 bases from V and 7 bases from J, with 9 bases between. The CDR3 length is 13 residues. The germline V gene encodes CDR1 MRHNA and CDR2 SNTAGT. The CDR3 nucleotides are TGTGCCAGCAGTGACTCGAAAGGGGGTGAAGCTTTCTTT. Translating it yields CASSDSKGGEAFF.

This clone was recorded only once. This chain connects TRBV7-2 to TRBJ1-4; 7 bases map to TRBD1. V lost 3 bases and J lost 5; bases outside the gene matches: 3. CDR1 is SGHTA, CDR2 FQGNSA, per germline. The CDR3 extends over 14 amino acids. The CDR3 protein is CASSFDRENEKLFF. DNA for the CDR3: TGTGCCAGCAGCTTCGACAGGGAGAATGAAAAACTGTTTTTT.

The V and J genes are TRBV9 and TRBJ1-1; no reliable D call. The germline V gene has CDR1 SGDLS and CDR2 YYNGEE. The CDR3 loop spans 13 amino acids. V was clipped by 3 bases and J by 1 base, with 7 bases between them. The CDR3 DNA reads TGTGCCAGCAGCGGTACACAGAACACTGAAGCTTTCTTT. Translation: CASSGTQNTEAFF.

CDR3 sequence reads: CASSPRDSSYEQYF. CDR3 DNA sequence: TGTGCCAGCAGCCCACGGGACAGCTCCTACGAGCAGTACTTC. The gene calls are TRBV5-6 and TRBJ2-7; 7 positions match TRBD1. This CDR3 contains 14 residues. The ends lost 4 bases at V and 0 bases at J; junction bases unmatched: 4. CDR1 and CDR2 from the germline V gene are SGHDT and YYEEEE.

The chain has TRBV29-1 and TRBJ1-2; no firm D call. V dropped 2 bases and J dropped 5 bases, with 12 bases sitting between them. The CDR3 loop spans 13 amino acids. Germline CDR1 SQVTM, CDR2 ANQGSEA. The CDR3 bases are TGCAGCGTTGAAAGTCAGGTTGGTTATGGCTACACCTTC. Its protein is CSVESQVGYGYTF. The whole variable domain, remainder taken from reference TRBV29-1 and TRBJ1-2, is SAVISQKPSRDICQRGTSLTIQCQVDSQVTMMFWYRQQPGQSLTLIATANQGSEATYESGFVIDKFPISRPNLTFSTLTVSNMSPEDSSIYLCSVESQVGYGYTFGSGTRLTVV.

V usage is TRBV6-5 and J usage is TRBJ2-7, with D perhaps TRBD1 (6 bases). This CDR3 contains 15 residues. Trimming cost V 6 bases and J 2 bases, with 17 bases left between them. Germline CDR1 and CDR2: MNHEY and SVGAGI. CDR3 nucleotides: TGTGCCAGCAGGCCACATCTCAGGGGCACCTACGAGCAGTACTTC. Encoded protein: CASRPHLRGTYEQYF.